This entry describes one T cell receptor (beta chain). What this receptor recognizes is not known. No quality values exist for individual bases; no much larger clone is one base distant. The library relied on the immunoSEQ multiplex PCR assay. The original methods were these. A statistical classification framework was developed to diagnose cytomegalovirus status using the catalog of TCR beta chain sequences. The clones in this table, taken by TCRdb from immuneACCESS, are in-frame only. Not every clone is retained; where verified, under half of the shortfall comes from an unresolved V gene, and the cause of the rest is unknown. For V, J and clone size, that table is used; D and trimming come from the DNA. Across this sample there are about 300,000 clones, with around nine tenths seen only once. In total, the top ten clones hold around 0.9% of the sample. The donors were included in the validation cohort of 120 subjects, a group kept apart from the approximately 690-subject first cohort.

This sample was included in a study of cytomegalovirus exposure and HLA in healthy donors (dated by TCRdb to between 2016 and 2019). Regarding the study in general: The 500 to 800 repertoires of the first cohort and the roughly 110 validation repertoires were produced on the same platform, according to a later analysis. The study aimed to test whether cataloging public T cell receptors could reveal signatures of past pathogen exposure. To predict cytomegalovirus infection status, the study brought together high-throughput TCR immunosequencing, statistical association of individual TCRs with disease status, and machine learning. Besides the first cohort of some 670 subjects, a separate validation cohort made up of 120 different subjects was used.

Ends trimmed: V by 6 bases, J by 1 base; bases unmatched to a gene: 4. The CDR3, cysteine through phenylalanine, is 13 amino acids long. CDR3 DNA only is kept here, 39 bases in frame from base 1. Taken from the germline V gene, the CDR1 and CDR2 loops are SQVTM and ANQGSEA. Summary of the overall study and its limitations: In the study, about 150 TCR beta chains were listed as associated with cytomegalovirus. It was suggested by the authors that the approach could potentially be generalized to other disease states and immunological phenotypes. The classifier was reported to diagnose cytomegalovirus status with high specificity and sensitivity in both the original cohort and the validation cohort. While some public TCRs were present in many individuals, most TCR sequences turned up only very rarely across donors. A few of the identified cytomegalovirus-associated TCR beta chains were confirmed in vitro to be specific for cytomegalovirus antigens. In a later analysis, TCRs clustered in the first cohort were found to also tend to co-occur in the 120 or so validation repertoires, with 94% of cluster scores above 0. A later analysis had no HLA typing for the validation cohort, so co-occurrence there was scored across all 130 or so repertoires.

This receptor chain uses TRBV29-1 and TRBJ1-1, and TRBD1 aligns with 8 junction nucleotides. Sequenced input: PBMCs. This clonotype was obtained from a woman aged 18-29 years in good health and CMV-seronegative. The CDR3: CSVETGANTEAFF. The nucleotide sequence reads TGCAGCGTGGAGACAGGGGCGAACACTGAAGCTTTCTTT.